Here is one TCR beta chain with its context. This clone has just a few counts. This receptor's antigen is unknown. The sample holds no much larger clone one base away, and base qualities are not on file. V sheds 2 bases and J sheds 4 bases, leaving 18 bases between their ends. The CDR3 sequence holds 16 residues, the cysteine and phenylalanine included. The sequence is cut down to CDR3 DNA, 48 bases in frame from base 1. The germline V gene yields SQVTM for CDR1 and ANQGSEA for CDR2. This record belongs to a study of beta chain features in type 1 diabetes listed by TCRdb under 2018. General notes on the study: No differences in mean age, gender distribution, total cell number or subset yield were found between patients and healthy donors. Whereas all 28 donors provided naive and central memory subsets, regulatory and stem cell-like memory subsets were isolated from just 8 patients and about 8 healthy donors. The study compared TCRB repertoires of sorted circulating CD4+ T cell subsets between recently diagnosed type 1 diabetes patients and matched healthy donors. Across all samples, almost 110 million sorted cells were examined, and cell number per subset correlated strongly with RNA yield. The paper as a whole reports these results and caveats: Naive, central memory and regulatory TCRB repertoires appeared more similar among patients than among healthy donors. At VDJ recombination sites, patients with type 1 diabetes made fewer insertions and deleted more nucleotides, a pattern implying thymic rearrangement abnormalities. Only small numbers of individuals were included in the HLA sub-analyses, which left unresolved whether HLA type had any influence on TCRB rearrangement. Shorter templates might have been favored by PCR, but patient and control samples were amplified and corrected together, so both groups would have been affected equally by any skew. In all four CD4+ subsets, TCRB CDR3 length was moderately but significantly shorter in type 1 diabetes patients. Because cDNA rather than genomic DNA was sequenced, highly expressing activated cells could have been over-represented, although no difference in activation and CD3 levels was found between groups.

Each donor gave one peripheral blood draw, averaging approximately 0.12 L, which was collected into heparinised tubes. A BD FACSAria II and a panel including CD45RO, CCR7, CD25, CD127, CD95 and CD27 were used to sort naive, central memory, regulatory and stem cell-like memory CD4+ T cells. All sorted populations exceeded 98% purity. PBMCs were isolated right away by Lymphoprep density gradient centrifugation and were stained directly, without culture. So that batch effects would be minimized, each experiment stained and sorted samples in pairs, pairing one healthy donor with one patient. The entire amount of isolated RNA was reverse transcribed using the High Capacity cDNA Reverse Transcription Kit, so the sequenced TCRB transcripts were expressed ones. Deep immunoSEQ sequencing was performed on naive, central memory and regulatory T cell samples, with an average of around 3.5 million total reads per sample. Sorted cells were lysed in RLT buffer and RNA was extracted with DNase-treated RNeasy Micro or Mini kits, depending on cell number. Each cell subset was processed on its own to prevent cross-contamination, while patient and healthy donor samples were processed together. The immunoSEQ multiplex PCR was used to amplify TCRB sequences from cDNA, generating 87-bp fragments that spanned the CDR3 region. Amplicons were sequenced on the Illumina HiSeq platform. Regarding the original processing steps: PCR bias was corrected computationally using synthetic template baselines, and reads within Hamming distance 2 were collapsed, with unmergeable singletons discarded. Reads were aligned to IMGT to assign V, D and J genes, CDR3 length, and insertions or deletions at six rearrangement sites. Within each subset, clonotype counts were normalized to the number of sorted cells before true diversity and Gini coefficients were calculated with the tcR R package. Repertoire sharing was quantified using the overlap coefficient calculated on TCRB nucleotide sequences. Out-of-frame TCRB sequences from naive cells were analyzed to stand in for the pre-selection repertoire. Held by TCRdb, this immuneACCESS table contains in-frame sequences only and omits some clones. Under half of the omission traces to an unresolved V gene where checked; the cause of the rest is unknown. Clone size and V and J calls were adopted from that table, with D and trimming inferred from the DNA. The sample has a few hundred thousand clones on record, over 9.5% of them singletons. Jointly, the top ten make up 0.0095% to 0.013% of the sample.

Recombination connected TRBV29-1 to TRBJ2-1; the best D guess is TRBD2, with 6 bases matching. The sample was naive CD4+ T cells from blood. The intended sense of this specimen's cell subset or site label: true naive CD4+ T cells. The TCR was taken from a woman aged 18-30 years with type 1 diabetes. The nucleotide sequence is TGCAGCGTTGAACGTTTGGTTAGCGGACCATACAATGAGCAGTTCTTC. It is translated as CSVERLVSGPYNEQFF.